This TCR beta chain was sequenced during a study of T cell changes during pregnancy in multiple sclerosis. The CDR3 runs 12 residues. Germline values: CDR1 SGHRS, CDR2 YFSETQ. Between the trimmed V and J ends, which lost 4 bases and 6 bases, there was a span of 8 bases. Here immunoSEQ multiplex PCR was the method, and the copy in TCRdb shows in-frame clones only, minus some. The sample lists approximately 44,000 clones, around nine tenths occurring once. The rearrangement uses TRBV5-1 and TRBJ2-4; maybe TRBD1 (6 bases). The sample in question was CD4+ T cells from peripheral blood mononuclear cells, obtained in the first trimester of pregnancy. This TCR was recovered from a female donor with multiple sclerosis, enrolled in a pregnancy study. Written as DNA, the CDR3 is TGCGCCAGCAGCGAACAGGGAAACATTCAGTACTTC. Protein: CASSEQGNIQYF.